This section outlines one TCR beta chain sequence together with its context. Its antigen is as yet unknown. The source of the sample is a study of CD8+ T cells in alopecia areata. Looked up from germline, CDR1 is SEHNR and CDR2 is FQNEAQ (reference sequence). The CDR3 runs 16 residues. Trimming left V 2 bases short and J 1 base short, with 13 bases between. Findings and caveats of the study: Clonality was higher in lesional than normal scalp, especially in alopecia totalis/universalis.

RNA extraction and reverse transcription yielded cDNA as sequencing template. The data were produced by immunoSEQ multiplex PCR, yet TCRdb's version contains in-frame clones alone and is incomplete. This table holds 100,000 to 150,000 clones, around 49% found once. The rearrangement uses TRBV7-9 and TRBJ2-3, with unresolved D. This TCR derives from a human donor with alopecia areata. This sample comprised CD8+ T cells sorted from blood, obtained at week 0. The CDR3 reads CASSLQRDIRTDTQYF. CDR3 DNA sequence: TGTGCCAGCAGCTTACAGAGAGACATTCGCACAGATACGCAGTATTTT.